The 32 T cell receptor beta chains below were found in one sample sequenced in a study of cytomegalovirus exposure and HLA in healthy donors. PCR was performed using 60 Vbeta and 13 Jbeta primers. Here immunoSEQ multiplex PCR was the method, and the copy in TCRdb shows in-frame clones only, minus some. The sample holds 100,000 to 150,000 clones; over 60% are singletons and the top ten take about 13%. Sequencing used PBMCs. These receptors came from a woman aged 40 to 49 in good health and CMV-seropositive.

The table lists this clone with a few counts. CDR3 sequence: CASRTGGGNTIYF. In nucleotides, the CDR3 is TGTGCCAGCAGGACAGGTGGTGGAAACACCATATATTTT. This chain uses TRBV6-1 with TRBJ1-3, with D perhaps TRBD1 (6 bases). Germline V CDR1 and CDR2: MNHNS, SASEGT. Trimming took 6 bases from V and 3 from J, leaving 9 bases between them. CDR3 length: 13 amino acids.

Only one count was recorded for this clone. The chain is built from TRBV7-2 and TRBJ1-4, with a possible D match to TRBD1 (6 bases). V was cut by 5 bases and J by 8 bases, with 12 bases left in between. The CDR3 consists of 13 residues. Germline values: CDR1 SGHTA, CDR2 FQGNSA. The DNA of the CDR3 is TGTGCCAGCAGCCCAGCAGGGGTAGAAAAACTGTTTTTT. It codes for CASSPAGVEKLFF.

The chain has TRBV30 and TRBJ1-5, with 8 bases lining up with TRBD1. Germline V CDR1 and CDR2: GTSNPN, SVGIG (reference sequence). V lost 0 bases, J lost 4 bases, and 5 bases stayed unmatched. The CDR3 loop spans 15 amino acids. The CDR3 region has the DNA TGTGCCTGGAGTGTTGGAGACAGGGGAAATCAGCCCCAGCATTTT. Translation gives CAWSVGDRGNQPQHF.

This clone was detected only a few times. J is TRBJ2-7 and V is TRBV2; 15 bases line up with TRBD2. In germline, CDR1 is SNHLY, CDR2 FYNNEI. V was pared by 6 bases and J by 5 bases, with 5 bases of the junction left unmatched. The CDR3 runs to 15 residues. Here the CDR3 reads CASRRTSGRDNEQYF. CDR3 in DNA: TGTGCCAGCAGGAGGACTAGCGGGAGGGACAACGAGCAGTACTTC.

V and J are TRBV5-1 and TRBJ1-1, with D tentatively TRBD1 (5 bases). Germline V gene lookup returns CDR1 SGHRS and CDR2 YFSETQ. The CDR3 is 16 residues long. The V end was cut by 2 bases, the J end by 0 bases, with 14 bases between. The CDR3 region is CASSFPAGGMNTEAFF. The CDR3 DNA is TGCGCCAGCAGCTTCCCGGCGGGGGGAATGAACACTGAAGCTTTCTTT.

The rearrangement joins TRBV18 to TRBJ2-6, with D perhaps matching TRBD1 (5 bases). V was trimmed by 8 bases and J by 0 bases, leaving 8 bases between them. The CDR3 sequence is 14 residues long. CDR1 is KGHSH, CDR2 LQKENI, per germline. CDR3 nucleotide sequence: TGTGCCAGCGCAGACAGCTCTGGGGCCAACGTCCTGACTTTC. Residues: CASADSSGANVLTF.

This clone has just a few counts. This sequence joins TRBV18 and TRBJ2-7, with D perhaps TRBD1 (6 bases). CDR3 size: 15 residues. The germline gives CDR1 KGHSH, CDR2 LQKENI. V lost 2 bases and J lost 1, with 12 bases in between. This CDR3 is CASSPSQGSSYEQYF. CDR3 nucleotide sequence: TGTGCCAGCTCACCATCACAGGGTAGTTCCTACGAGCAGTACTTC.

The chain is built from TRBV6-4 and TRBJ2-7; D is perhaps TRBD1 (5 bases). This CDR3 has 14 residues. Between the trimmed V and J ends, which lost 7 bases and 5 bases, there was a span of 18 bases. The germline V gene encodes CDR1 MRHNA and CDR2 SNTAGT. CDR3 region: CASNQGRVLDEQYF. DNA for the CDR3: TGTGCCAGCAACCAGGGTAGGGTACTCGACGAGCAGTACTTC.

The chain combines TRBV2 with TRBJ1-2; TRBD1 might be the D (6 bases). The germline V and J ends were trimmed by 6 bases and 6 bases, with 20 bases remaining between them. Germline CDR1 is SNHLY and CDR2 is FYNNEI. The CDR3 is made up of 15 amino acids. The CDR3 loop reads CASSARDTLKDGYTF. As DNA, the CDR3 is TGTGCCAGCAGCGCTAGGGACACACTAAAGGATGGCTACACCTTC. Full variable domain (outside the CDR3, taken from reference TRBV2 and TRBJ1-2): EPEVTQTPSHQVTQMGQEVILRCVPISNHLYFYWYRQILGQKVEFLVSFYNNEISEKSEIFDDQFSVERPDGSNFTLKIRSTKLEDSAMYFCASSARDTLKDGYTFGSGTRLTVV.

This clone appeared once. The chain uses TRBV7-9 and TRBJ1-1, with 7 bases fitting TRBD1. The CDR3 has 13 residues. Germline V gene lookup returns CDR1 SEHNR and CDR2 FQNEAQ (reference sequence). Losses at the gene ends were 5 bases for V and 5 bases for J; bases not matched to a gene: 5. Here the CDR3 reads CASSEAGGTEAFF. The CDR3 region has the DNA TGTGCCAGCAGCGAGGCAGGGGGTACTGAAGCTTTCTTT.

This CDR3 reads CASSRTPLSGELFF. CDR3 in DNA: TGTGCCAGCAGTCGGACACCCTTATCCGGGGAGCTGTTTTTT. The chain couples TRBV28 to TRBJ2-2; D possibly corresponds to TRBD1 (5 bases). Trimming cost V 5 bases and J 6 bases, with 13 bases left between them. The length of the CDR3 is 14 residues. Germline CDR1 is MDHEN and CDR2 is SYDVKM.

In nucleotides, the CDR3 is TGTGCCAGCGGGTTAGACGGGAACTTCGGTGAGCAGTTCTTC. It is translated as CASGLDGNFGEQFF. V and J are TRBV6-1 and TRBJ2-1; possible D gene TRBD2, 5 bases. This CDR3 comprises 14 residues. Germline V gives CDR1 MNHNS, CDR2 SASEGT. With 8 bases removed from V and 9 bases from J, the gap between germline ends came to 20 bases.

For the CDR3, the DNA is TGCGCCAGCAGCCTTAACTCCTACGAGCAGTACTTC. Amino acids: CASSLNSYEQYF. J is TRBJ2-7 and V is TRBV5-1; no reliable D call. CDR1 and CDR2 (germline): SGHRS, YFSETQ. The CDR3 sequence is 12 residues long. The germline V and J ends were trimmed by 4 bases and 0 bases, with 5 bases remaining between them.

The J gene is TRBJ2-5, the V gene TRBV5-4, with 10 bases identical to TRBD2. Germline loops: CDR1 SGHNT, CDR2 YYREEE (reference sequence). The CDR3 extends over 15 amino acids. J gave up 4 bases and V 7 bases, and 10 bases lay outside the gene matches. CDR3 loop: CASGASGSVGETQYF. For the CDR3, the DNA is TGTGCCAGCGGGGCTAGCGGGAGTGTAGGAGAGACCCAGTACTTC.

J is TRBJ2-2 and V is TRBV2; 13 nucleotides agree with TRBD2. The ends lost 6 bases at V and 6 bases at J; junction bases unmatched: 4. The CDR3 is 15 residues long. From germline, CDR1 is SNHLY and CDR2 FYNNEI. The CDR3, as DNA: TGTGCCAGCAGGGAGACTAGCGGGAGGTCCGGGGAGCTGTTTTTT. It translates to CASRETSGRSGELFF.

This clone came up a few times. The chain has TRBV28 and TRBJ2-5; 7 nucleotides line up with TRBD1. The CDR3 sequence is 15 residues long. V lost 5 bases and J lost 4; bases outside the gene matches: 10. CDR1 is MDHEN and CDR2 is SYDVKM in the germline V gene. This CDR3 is CASSLFGAGGETQYF. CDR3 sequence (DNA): TGTGCCAGCAGTCTCTTTGGGGCAGGGGGAGAGACCCAGTACTTC.

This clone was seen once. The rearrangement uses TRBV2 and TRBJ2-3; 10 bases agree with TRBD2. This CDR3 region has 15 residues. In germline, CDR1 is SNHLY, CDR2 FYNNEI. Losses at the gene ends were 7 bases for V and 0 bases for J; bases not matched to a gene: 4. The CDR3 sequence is CASKRTSGSTDTQYF. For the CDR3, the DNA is TGTGCCAGCAAGCGGACTAGCGGAAGCACAGATACGCAGTATTTT.

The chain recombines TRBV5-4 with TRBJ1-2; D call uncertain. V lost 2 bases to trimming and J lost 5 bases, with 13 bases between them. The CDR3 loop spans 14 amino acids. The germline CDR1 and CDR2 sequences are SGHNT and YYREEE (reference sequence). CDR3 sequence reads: CASSFDGGPYGYTF. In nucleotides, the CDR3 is TGTGCCAGCAGCTTCGATGGAGGACCTTATGGCTACACCTTC.

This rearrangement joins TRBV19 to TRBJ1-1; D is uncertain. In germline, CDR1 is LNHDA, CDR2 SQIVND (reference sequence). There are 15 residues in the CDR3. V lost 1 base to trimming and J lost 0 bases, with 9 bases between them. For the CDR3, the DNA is TGTGCCAGTAGTATAGGGAGGCGGATGAACACTGAAGCTTTCTTT. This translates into CASSIGRRMNTEAFF.

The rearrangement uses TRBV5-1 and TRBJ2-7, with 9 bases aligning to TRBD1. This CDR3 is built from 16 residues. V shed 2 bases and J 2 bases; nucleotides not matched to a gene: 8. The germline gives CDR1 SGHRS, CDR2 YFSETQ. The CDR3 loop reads CASSFSPDRGAYEQYF. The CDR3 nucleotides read TGCGCCAGCAGCTTTTCTCCTGACAGGGGGGCCTACGAGCAGTACTTC.

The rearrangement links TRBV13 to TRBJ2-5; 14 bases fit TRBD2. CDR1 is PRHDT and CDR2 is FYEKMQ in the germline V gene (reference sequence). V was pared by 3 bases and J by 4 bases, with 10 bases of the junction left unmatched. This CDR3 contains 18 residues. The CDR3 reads CASSFGTSGRSMGETQYF. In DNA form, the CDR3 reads TGTGCCAGCAGCTTTGGGACTAGCGGGAGATCGATGGGAGAGACCCAGTACTTC.

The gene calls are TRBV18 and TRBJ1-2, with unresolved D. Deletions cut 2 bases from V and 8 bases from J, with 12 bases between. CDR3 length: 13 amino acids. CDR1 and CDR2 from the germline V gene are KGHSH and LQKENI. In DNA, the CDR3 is TGTGCCAGCTCACCATTGGGAGGAGAAGGCTACACCTTC. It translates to CASSPLGGEGYTF. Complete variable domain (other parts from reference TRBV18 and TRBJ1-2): NAGVMQNPRHLVRRRGQEARLRCSPMKGHSHVYWYRQLPEEGLKFMVYLQKENIIDESGMPKERFSAEFPKEGPSILRIQQVVRGDSAAYFCASSPLGGEGYTFGSGTRLTVV.

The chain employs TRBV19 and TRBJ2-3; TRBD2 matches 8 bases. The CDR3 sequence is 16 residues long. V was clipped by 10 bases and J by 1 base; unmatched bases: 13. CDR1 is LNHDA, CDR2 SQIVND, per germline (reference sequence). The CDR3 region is CATIPPGTSRTDTQYF. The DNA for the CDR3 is TGTGCCACAATACCCCCCGGGACTAGTCGCACAGATACGCAGTATTTT.

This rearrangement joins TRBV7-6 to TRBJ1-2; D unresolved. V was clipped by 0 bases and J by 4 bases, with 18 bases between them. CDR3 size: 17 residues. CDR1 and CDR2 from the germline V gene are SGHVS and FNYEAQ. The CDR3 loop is CASSLARAGRMGYGYTF. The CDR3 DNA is TGTGCCAGCAGCTTAGCGAGGGCGGGCCGCATGGGCTATGGCTACACCTTC. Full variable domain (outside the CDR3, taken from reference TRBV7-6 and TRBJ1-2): GAGVSQSPRYKVTKRGQDVALRCDPISGHVSLYWYRQALGQGPEFLTYFNYEAQQDKSGLPNDRFSAERPEGSISTLTIQRTEQRDSAMYRCASSLARAGRMGYGYTFGSGTRLTVV.

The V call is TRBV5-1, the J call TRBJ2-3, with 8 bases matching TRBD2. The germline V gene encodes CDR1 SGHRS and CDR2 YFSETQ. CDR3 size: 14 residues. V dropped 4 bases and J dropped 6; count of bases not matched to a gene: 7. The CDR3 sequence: CASSLAGGYDTQYF. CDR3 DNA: TGCGCCAGCAGCCTGGCGGGAGGATATGATACGCAGTATTTT.

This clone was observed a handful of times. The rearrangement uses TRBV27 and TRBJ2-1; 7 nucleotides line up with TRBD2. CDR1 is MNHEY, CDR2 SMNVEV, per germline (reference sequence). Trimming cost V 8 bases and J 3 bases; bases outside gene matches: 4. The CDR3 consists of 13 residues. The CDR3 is CASREVNYNEQFF. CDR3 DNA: TGTGCCAGCCGGGAGGTAAACTACAATGAGCAGTTCTTC.

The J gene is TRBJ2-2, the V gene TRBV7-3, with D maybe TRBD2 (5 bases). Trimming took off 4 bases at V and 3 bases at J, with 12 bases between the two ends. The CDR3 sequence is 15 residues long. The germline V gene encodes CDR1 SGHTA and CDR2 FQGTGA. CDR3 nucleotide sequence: TGTGCCAGCAGCTCTGGTGGGAGAGACACCGGGGAGCTGTTTTTT. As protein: CASSSGGRDTGELFF.

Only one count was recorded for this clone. The CDR3 protein is CASSFLRSDTQYF. As DNA, the CDR3 is TGTGCCAGCAGTTTTTTGCGCTCAGATACGCAGTATTTT. The chain recombines TRBV28 with TRBJ2-3; unclear D gene. V shed 3 bases and J shed 4 bases, with 8 bases lying between them. Germline-derived CDR1 and CDR2 are MDHEN and SYDVKM. The CDR3 runs 13 residues.

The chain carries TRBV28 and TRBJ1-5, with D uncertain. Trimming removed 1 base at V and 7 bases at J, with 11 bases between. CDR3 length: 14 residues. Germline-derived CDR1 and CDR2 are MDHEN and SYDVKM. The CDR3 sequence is CASSLFALRQPQHF. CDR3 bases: TGTGCCAGCAGTTTATTTGCTCTGAGGCAGCCCCAGCATTTT.

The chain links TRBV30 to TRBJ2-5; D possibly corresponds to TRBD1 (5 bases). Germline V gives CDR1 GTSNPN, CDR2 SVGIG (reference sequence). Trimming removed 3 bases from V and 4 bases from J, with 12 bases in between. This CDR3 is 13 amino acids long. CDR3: CAWSPVRGETQYF. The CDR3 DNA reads TGTGCCTGGAGCCCGGTAAGGGGAGAGACCCAGTACTTC.

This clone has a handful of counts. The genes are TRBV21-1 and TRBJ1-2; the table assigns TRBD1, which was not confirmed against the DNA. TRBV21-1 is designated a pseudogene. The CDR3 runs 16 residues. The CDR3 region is CASSKRMEQGAYGYTF. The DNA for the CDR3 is TGTGCCAGCAGCAAACGAATGGAACAGGGGGCGTATGGCTACACCTTC.

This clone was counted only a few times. The DNA of the CDR3 is TGTGCCAGCAGCCAAGTGGTAGCGGGAGTCAATGAGCAGTTCTTC. The encoded protein is CASSQVVAGVNEQFF. V and J are TRBV4-2 and TRBJ2-1; 9 bases align to TRBD2. J was trimmed by 6 bases and V by 1 base; bases with no gene match: 4. The CDR3 is made up of 15 amino acids. Germline assignment: CDR1 LGHNA and CDR2 YNFKEQ.